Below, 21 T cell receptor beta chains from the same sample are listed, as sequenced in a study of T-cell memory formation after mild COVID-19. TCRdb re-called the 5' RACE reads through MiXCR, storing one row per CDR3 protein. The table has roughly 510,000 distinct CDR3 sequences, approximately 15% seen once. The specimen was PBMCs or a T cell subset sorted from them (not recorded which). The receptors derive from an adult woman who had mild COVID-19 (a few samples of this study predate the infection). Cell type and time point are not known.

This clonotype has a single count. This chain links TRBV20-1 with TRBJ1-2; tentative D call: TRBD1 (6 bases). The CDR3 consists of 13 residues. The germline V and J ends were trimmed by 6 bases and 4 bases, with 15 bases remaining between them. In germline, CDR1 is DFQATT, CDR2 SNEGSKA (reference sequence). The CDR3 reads CSASLQGPYGYTF. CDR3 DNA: TGCAGTGCCAGCCTCCAGGGGCCCTATGGCTACACCTTC.

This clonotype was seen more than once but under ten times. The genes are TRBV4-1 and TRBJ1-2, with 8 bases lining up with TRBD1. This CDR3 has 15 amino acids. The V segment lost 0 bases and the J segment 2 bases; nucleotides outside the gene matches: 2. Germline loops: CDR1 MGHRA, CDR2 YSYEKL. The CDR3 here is CASSQDRQGNYGYTF. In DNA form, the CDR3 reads TGCGCCAGCAGCCAAGACCGACAGGGGAACTATGGCTACACCTTC.

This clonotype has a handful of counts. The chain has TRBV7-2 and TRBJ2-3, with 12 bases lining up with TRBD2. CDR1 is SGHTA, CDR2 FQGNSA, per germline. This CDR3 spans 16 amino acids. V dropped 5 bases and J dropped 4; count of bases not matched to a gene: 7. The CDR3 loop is CASSERLAGASDTQYF. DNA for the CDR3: TGTGCCAGCAGCGAGCGACTAGCGGGAGCTTCAGATACGCAGTATTTT.

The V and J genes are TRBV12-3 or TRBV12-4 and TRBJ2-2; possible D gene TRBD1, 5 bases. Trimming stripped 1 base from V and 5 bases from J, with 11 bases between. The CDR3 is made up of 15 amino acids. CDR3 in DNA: TGTGCCAGCAGTTTAGGGTGGGGCGTTACCGGGGAGCTGTTTTTT. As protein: CASSLGWGVTGELFF.

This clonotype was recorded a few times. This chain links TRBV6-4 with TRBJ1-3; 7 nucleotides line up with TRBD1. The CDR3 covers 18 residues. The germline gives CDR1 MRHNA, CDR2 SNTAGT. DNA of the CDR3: TGTGCTACCCGAGGGGGAAAACACAGGGGAGTTTCTGGAAACACCATATATTTT. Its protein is CATRGGKHRGVSGNTIYF.

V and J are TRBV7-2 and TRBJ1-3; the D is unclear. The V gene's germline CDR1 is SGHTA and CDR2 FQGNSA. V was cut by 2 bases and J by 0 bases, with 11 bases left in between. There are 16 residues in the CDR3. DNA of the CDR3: TGTGCCAGCAGCTTACATCAGCTGAGCTCTGGAAACACCATATATTTT. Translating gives CASSLHQLSSGNTIYF.

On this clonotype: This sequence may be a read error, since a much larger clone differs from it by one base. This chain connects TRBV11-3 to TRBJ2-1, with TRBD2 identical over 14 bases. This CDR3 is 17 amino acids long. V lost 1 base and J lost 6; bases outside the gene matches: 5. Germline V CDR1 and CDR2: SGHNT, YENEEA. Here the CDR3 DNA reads TGTGCCAGCAGCTTAGCCATGACTAGCGGGAGGGCCAATGAGCAGTTCTTC. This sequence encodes CASSLAMTSGRANEQFF. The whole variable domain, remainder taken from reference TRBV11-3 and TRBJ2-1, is EAGVVQSPRYKIIEKKQPVAFWCNPISGHNTLYWYLQNLGQGPELLIRYENEEAVDDSQLPKDRFSAERLKGVDSTLKIQPAELGDSAVYLCASSLAMTSGRANEQFFGPGTRLTVL.

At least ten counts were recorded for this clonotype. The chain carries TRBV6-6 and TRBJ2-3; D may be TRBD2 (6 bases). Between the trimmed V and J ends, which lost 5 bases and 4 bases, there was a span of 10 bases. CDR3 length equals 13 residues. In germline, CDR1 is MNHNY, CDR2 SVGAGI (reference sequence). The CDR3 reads CASSHRESDTQYF. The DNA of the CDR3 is TGTGCCAGCAGTCACCGGGAGTCAGATACGCAGTATTTT.

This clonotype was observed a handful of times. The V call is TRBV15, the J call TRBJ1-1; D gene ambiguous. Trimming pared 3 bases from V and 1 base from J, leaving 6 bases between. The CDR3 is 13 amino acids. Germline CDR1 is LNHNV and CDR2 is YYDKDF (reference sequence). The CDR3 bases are TGTGCCACCAGCAGTCGTGGGAACACTGAAGCTTTCTTT. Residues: CATSSRGNTEAFF.

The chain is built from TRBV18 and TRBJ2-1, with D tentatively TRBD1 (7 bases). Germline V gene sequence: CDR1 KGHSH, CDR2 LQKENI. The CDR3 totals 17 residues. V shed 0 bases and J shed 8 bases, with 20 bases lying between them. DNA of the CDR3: TGTGCCAGCTCACCACCCCTAGCGCGACAGGGTGAGGATGAGCAGTTCTTC. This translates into CASSPPLARQGEDEQFF. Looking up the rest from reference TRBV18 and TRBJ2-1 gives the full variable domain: NAGVMQNPRHLVRRRGQEARLRCSPMKGHSHVYWYRQLPEEGLKFMVYLQKENIIDESGMPKERFSAEFPKEGPSILRIQQVVRGDSAAYFCASSPPLARQGEDEQFFGPGTRLTVL.

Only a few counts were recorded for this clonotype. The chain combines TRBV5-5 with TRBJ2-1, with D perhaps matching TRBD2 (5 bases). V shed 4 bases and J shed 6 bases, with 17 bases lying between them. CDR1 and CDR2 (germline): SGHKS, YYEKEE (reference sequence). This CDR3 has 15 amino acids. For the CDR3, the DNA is TGTGCCAGCAGCCCGTCGGGGTGGAGCATCAATGAGCAGTTCTTC. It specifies CASSPSGWSINEQFF.

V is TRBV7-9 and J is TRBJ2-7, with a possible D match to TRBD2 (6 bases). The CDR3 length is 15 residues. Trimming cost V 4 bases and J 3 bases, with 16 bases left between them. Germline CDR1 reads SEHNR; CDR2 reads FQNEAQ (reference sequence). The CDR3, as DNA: TGTGCCAGCAGCTCTGCCGGGGGAATCGACTACGAGCAGTACTTC. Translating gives CASSSAGGIDYEQYF.

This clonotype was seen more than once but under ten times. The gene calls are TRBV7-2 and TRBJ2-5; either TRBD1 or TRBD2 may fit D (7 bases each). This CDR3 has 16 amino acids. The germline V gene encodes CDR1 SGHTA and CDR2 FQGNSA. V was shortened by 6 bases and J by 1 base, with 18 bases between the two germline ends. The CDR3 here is CASRVAGPGGQETQYF. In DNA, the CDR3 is TGTGCCAGCAGGGTAGCGGGCCCAGGGGGCCAAGAGACCCAGTACTTC.

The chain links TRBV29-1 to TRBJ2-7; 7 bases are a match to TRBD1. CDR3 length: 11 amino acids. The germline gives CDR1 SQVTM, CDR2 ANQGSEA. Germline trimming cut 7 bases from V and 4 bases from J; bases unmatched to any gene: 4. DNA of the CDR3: TGCAGCGCAATGACAGGGTACGAGCAGTACTTC. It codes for CSAMTGYEQYF.

CDR3 DNA sequence: TGCGCCAGCAGCTTGGCCTGGCTAGCGGGGCCTCCCAATGAGCAGTTCTTC. This encodes CASSLAWLAGPPNEQFF. This chain links TRBV5-1 with TRBJ2-1; 9 bases align to TRBD2. The CDR3 is made up of 17 amino acids. Germline trimming cut 0 bases from V and 6 bases from J; bases unmatched to any gene: 10. Per the germline V gene, CDR1 is SGHRS and CDR2 is YFSETQ.

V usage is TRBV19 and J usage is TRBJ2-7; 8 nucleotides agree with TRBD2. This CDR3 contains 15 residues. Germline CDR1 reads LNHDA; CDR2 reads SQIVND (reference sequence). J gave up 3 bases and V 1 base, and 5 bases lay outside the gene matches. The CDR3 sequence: CASSIVGAGDYEQYF. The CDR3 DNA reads TGTGCCAGTAGTATAGTCGGAGCGGGAGACTACGAGCAGTACTTC.

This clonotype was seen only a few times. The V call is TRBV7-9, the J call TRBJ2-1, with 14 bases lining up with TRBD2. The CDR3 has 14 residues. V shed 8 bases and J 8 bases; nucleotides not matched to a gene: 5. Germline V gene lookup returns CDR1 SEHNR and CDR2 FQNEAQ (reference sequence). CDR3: CASGLAGGSDEQFF. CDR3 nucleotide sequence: TGTGCCAGCGGACTAGCGGGGGGATCGGATGAGCAGTTCTTC.

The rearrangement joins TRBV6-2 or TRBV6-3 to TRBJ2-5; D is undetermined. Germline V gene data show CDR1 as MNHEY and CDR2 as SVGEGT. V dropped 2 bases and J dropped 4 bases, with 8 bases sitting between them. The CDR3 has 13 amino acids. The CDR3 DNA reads TGTGCCAGCAGTTACACCGGCCGAGAGACCCAGTACTTC. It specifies CASSYTGRETQYF.

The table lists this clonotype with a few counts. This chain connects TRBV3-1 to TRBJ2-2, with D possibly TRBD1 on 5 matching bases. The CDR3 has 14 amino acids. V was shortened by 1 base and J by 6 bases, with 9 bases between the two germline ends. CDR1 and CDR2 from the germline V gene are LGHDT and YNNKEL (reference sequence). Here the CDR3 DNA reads TGTGCCAGCAGCCAAGGGACATCCGCCGGGGAGCTGTTTTTT. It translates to CASSQGTSAGELFF.

CDR3 region: CASSPLGGQVAMETQYF. CDR3 in DNA: TGTGCCAGCAGCCCCCTGGGGGGACAGGTGGCGATGGAGACCCAGTACTTC. This sequence joins TRBV7-6 and TRBJ2-5; 8 positions agree with TRBD1. Looked up from germline, CDR1 is SGHVS and CDR2 is FNYEAQ. Trimming at V came to 5 bases and at J to 5 bases, leaving 16 bases not matched to a gene. The CDR3 is made up of 17 amino acids.

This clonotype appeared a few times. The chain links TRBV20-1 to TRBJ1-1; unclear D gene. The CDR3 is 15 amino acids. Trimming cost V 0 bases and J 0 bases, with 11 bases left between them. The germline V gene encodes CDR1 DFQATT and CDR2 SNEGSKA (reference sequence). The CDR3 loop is CSARDGHSMNTEAFF. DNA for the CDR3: TGCAGTGCTAGAGATGGGCATAGCATGAACACTGAAGCTTTCTTT.